This T cell receptor (beta chain) originates from a study of T-cell reconstitution after alpha-beta-depleted transplantation in children. Study-level results: After one year, T-cell counts and TCRbeta diversity mostly came from new T cells. For some patients, TCRbeta diversity was high at day 60 because of recipient T cells and thymic progenitors that survived. Several hundred graft clones that had expanded were reportedly the source of alpha-beta T cells about two months after transplant.

The library targeted TCRbeta and was prepared with unique molecular identifiers. A single record per CDR3 protein comes from TCRdb applying MiXCR to the PCR reads. Here the sample spans approximately 130,000 distinct CDR3 sequences, about a tenth being singletons. Per the germline V gene, CDR1 is DFQATT and CDR2 is SNEGSKA (reference sequence). Trimming cost V 0 bases and J 5 bases, with 8 bases left between them. There are 13 residues in the CDR3. On this clonotype itself: No antigen is known for it.

Source: PBMCs, mostly from graft donor cells, taken 180 days after TCRalphabeta/CD19-depleted stem cell transplant. This receptor was identified in a girl under two years old who had a stem cell transplant for combined immunodeficiency, so the T cells may come from the graft donor. V usage is TRBV20-1 and J usage is TRBJ1-5; no definite D call. The CDR3 loop is CSARDKQDQPQHF. CDR3 sequence (DNA): TGCAGTGCTAGAGATAAGCAAGATCAGCCCCAGCATTTT.